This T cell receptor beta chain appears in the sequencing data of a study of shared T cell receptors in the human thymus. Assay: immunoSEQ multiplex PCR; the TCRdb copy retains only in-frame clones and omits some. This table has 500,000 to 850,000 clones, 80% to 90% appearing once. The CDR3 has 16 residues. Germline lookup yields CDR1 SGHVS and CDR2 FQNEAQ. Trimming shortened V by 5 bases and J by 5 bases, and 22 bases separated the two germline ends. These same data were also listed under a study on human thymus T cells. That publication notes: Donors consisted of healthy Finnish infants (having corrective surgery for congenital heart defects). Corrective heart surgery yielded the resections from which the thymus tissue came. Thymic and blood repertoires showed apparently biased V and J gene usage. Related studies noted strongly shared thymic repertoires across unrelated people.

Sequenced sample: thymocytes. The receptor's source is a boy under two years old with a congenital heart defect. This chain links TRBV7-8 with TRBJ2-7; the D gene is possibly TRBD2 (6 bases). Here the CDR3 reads CASSPTRLGPRDEQYF. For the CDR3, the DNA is TGTGCCAGCAGCCCTACGAGACTAGGACCTAGGGACGAGCAGTACTTC.